This T cell receptor beta chain was identified in a study of Graves' ophthalmopathy and Graves' hyperthyroidism. This clonotype was picked up a small number of times. Ophthalmopathy donors showed moderate-to-severe activity, CAS ≥3, NOSPECS ≥4 and a duration under 3 months. V gave up 7 bases and J gave up 0 bases, with 12 bases separating them. CDR3 length: 14 residues. Amplifying from RNA transcripts, the study obtained TCR beta CDR3 regions. First-round RT-PCR with HTBI primers preceded a second-round multiplex PCR. From the multiplex PCR reads, TCRdb called clonotypes with MiXCR, one entry per CDR3 protein. The data show roughly 700,000 distinct CDR3 sequences, with roughly 41% seen just once and approximately 43% held by the top ten.

This TCR was sampled from an adult man with Graves' ophthalmopathy. The specimen sequenced was peripheral blood. The chain is built from TRBV12-3 or TRBV12-4 and TRBJ1-1; D perhaps matches TRBD1 (6 bases). The CDR3 DNA is TGTGCCAGCATCGTGGGACAAATGAACACTGAAGCTTTCTTT. Translation gives CASIVGQMNTEAFF.